Following are 22 T cell receptor beta chains from one sample sequenced in a study of CD8 T cells in Susac syndrome. The authors reverse transcribed about 0.45 to 1 ug RNA with random hexamers. TCRdb passed the immunoSEQ multiplex PCR reads through MiXCR, listing each CDR3 protein once. The sample has around 150,000 distinct CDR3 sequences; approximately 95% are singletons. The sample taken for sequencing was CD8+ T cells from PBMCs. The receptor source for this set is a human donor with Susac syndrome.

The chain uses TRBV29-1 and TRBJ1-1; a possible D gene is TRBD1 (5 bases). The CDR3 is made up of 13 amino acids. Per the germline V gene, CDR1 is SQVTM and CDR2 is ANQGSEA. Deletions cut 4 bases from V and 0 bases from J, with 9 bases between. The CDR3 here is CSVVGPMNTEAFF. CDR3 nucleotides: TGCAGCGTTGTGGGGCCCATGAACACTGAAGCTTTCTTT.

This clonotype has only one observation. This sequence joins TRBV12-5 and TRBJ2-2; perhaps TRBD2 as D (6 bases). The germline V and J ends were trimmed by 7 bases and 7 bases, with 22 bases remaining between them. The CDR3 has 16 amino acids. CDR1 and CDR2 (germline): LGHNT, FRNRAP. This chain's CDR3 is CASVLGGGLDNGELFF. The CDR3 nucleotides are TGTGCTAGTGTCCTGGGTGGAGGGCTAGATAACGGGGAGCTGTTTTTT.

This chain links TRBV5-6 with TRBJ2-7, with D tentatively TRBD1 (6 bases). Germline V CDR1 and CDR2: SGHDT, YYEEEE. The CDR3 has 15 residues. Trimming stripped 1 base from V and 7 bases from J, with 18 bases between. The CDR3 is CASSLRQASFLEQYF. The CDR3 DNA reads as TGTGCCAGCAGCTTGCGACAGGCCTCATTTCTGGAGCAGTACTTC.

The chain's CDR3 is CASSDSVQASSYEQYF. DNA of the CDR3: TGTGCCAGCAGTGACTCCGTACAGGCCTCCTCCTACGAGCAGTACTTC. The V gene is TRBV2, the J gene TRBJ2-7; D perhaps matches TRBD1 (5 bases). Germline CDR1 and CDR2: SNHLY and FYNNEI. The CDR3 runs to 16 residues. The germline V and J ends were trimmed by 3 bases and 0 bases, with 15 bases remaining between them.

The chain is built from TRBV6-1 and TRBJ2-2, with a weak D call TRBD2 (5 bases). V was trimmed by 3 bases and J by 11 bases, leaving 19 bases between them. The CDR3 sequence is 15 residues long. In germline, CDR1 is MNHNS, CDR2 SASEGT. The CDR3 is CASSDVLGSPRELFF. In nucleotides, the CDR3 is TGTGCCAGCAGTGACGTCCTTGGGAGCCCGCGTGAGCTGTTTTTT.

V gene TRBV27 combines with J gene TRBJ2-5; either TRBD1 or TRBD2 may fit D (5 bases each). Germline loops: CDR1 MNHEY, CDR2 SMNVEV (reference sequence). This CDR3 is built from 13 residues. V lost 5 bases and J lost 2, with 9 bases in between. The CDR3 region is CASSGWGQETQYF. The CDR3 DNA reads as TGTGCCAGCAGTGGGTGGGGGCAAGAGACCCAGTACTTC.

This sequence joins TRBV19 and TRBJ2-3; D might be TRBD1 (5 bases). Germline V lookup: CDR1 LNHDA, CDR2 SQIVND (reference sequence). There are 12 residues in the CDR3. Trimming left V 6 bases short and J 5 bases short, with 9 bases between. The CDR3 nucleotides read TGTGCCAGTAGGGATACAGGAGATACGCAGTATTTT. This codes for CASRDTGDTQYF.

This clonotype occurred once. The chain joins TRBV7-8 to TRBJ2-7, with D possibly matching TRBD2 (6 bases). Deletions cut 5 bases from V and 0 bases from J, with 11 bases between. The CDR3 is 14 amino acids. Germline assignment: CDR1 SGHVS and CDR2 FQNEAQ. The CDR3 DNA is TGTGCCAGCAGCCACGGGACTTTCTCCTACGAGCAGTACTTC. Translating gives CASSHGTFSYEQYF.

The J gene is TRBJ2-7, the V gene TRBV27; a possible D gene is TRBD2 (6 bases). Germline CDR1 and CDR2: MNHEY and SMNVEV (reference sequence). Between the trimmed V and J ends, which lost 6 bases and 6 bases, there was a span of 15 bases. The CDR3 is 13 residues long. The CDR3 bases are TGTGCCAGCAGCGGGACTCTCGAGTCCGAGCAGTACTTC. Translation: CASSGTLESEQYF.

The chain carries TRBV6-6 and TRBJ1-4; D uncertain. Germline V gene data show CDR1 as MNHNY and CDR2 as SVGAGI (reference sequence). V was clipped by 6 bases and J by 7 bases, with 9 bases between them. CDR3 size: 12 residues. This chain's CDR3 is CASRLIGEKLFF. As DNA, the CDR3 is TGTGCCAGCAGGCTCATTGGTGAAAAACTGTTTTTT.

The J gene is TRBJ2-3, the V gene TRBV2, with 7 bases identical to TRBD2. This CDR3 spans 17 amino acids. CDR1 and CDR2 (germline): SNHLY, FYNNEI. J was trimmed by 3 bases and V by 1 base; bases with no gene match: 10. Written as DNA, the CDR3 is TGTGCCAGCAGTGAAGACTGGCGGGAGTTCCTTACAGATACGCAGTATTTT. Encoded protein: CASSEDWREFLTDTQYF.

The chain links TRBV27 to TRBJ2-7; D may correspond to TRBD1 or TRBD2 (7 bases each). This CDR3 is built from 15 residues. Trimming pared 7 bases from V and 0 bases from J, leaving 16 bases between. CDR1 and CDR2 (germline): MNHEY, SMNVEV (reference sequence). The CDR3: CASIDREGPSYEQYF. For the CDR3, the DNA is TGTGCCAGCATAGACAGGGAGGGACCCTCCTACGAGCAGTACTTC.

The V call is TRBV27, the J call TRBJ1-5; the D is unclear. The germline V gene has CDR1 MNHEY and CDR2 SMNVEV (reference sequence). With 2 bases removed from V and 9 bases from J, the gap between germline ends came to 20 bases. The CDR3 has 16 amino acids. This chain's CDR3 is CASSLDPPDARGPQHF. Here the CDR3 DNA reads TGTGCCAGCAGTTTAGACCCACCAGACGCCCGCGGGCCCCAGCATTTT.

CDR3 residues: CASSLGLAVYNEQFF. In nucleotides, the CDR3 is TGTGCCAGCAGTTTAGGGCTAGCGGTCTACAATGAGCAGTTCTTC. V gene TRBV27 combines with J gene TRBJ2-1; 7 bases match TRBD2. The CDR3 extends over 15 amino acids. Germline assignment: CDR1 MNHEY and CDR2 SMNVEV (reference sequence). With 2 bases clipped from V and 3 bases from J, the junction kept 4 bases outside the gene matches.

The V gene is TRBV7-3, the J gene TRBJ2-5; a weak D match, TRBD2 (5 bases). This CDR3 region has 16 residues. Per germline, CDR1 SGHTA and CDR2 FQGTGA. V was cut by 3 bases and J by 1 base, with 15 bases left in between. The CDR3 sequence: CASSFKDFHSQETQYF. The CDR3, as DNA: TGTGCCAGCAGCTTCAAGGACTTTCACTCCCAAGAGACCCAGTACTTC.

CDR3: CSVEILTGTSGSDEQFF. In DNA, the CDR3 is TGCAGCGTTGAAATATTGACGGGGACTAGCGGGAGCGATGAGCAGTTCTTC. The J gene is TRBJ2-1, the V gene TRBV29-1; 14 nucleotides line up with TRBD2. The CDR3 runs 17 residues. Trimming at V came to 2 bases and at J to 8 bases, leaving 11 bases not matched to a gene. CDR1 and CDR2 from the germline V gene are SQVTM and ANQGSEA.

This sequence joins TRBV20-1 and TRBJ2-7, with D possibly TRBD2 on 6 matching bases. The germline gives CDR1 DFQATT, CDR2 SNEGSKA (reference sequence). The CDR3 is 15 amino acids. With 1 base removed from V and 3 bases from J, the gap between germline ends came to 16 bases. CDR3 sequence reads: CSARVPQGGVYEQYF. In DNA form, the CDR3 reads TGCAGTGCTAGAGTCCCCCAGGGAGGAGTCTACGAGCAGTACTTC.

The rearrangement links TRBV6-5 to TRBJ2-7; 7 bases match TRBD1. After removal of 5 bases from V and 3 bases from J, the junction contained 4 bases not matched to a gene. This CDR3 comprises 13 residues. Germline CDR1 MNHEY, CDR2 SVGAGI. DNA of the CDR3: TGTGCCAGCAGTCCCAGGGGGTTCTACGAGCAGTACTTC. This encodes CASSPRGFYEQYF.

This clonotype was detected only a few times. V gene TRBV6-2 or TRBV6-3 combines with J gene TRBJ2-1; D remains unclear. The CDR3 length is 13 residues. Germline lookup yields CDR1 MNHEY and CDR2 SVGEGT. The V end lost 2 bases, the J end lost 3 bases, and 5 bases lay between the germline ends. The CDR3 region is CASSYHFYNEQFF. CDR3 DNA sequence: TGTGCCAGCAGTTACCACTTCTACAATGAGCAGTTCTTC.

This clonotype came up once. The chain recombines TRBV7-2 with TRBJ2-1; D gene unclear. CDR3 length: 17 residues. V was cut by 5 bases and J by 9 bases, with 26 bases left in between. Germline-derived CDR1 and CDR2 are SGHTA and FQGNSA. CDR3 residues: CASSQREPLTSFVEQFF. In DNA form, the CDR3 reads TGTGCCAGCAGCCAAAGGGAACCCTTAACCTCTTTTGTTGAGCAGTTCTTC.

This sequence joins TRBV20-1 and TRBJ1-5, with a weak D call TRBD1 (5 bases). The CDR3 covers 17 residues. Germline V gives CDR1 DFQATT, CDR2 SNEGSKA (reference sequence). With 0 bases removed from V and 6 bases from J, the gap between germline ends came to 21 bases. The CDR3 DNA sequence: TGCAGTGCTAGAGATGACCCCACGTTTGAAGGGGTTCAGCCCCAGCATTTT. Its translation is CSARDDPTFEGVQPQHF.

Notes on this clonotype: Sequence at one end of the junction differs from germline and may be a read error. The chain uses TRBV15 and TRBJ1-5; D gene unclear. CDR3 size: 16 residues. Per the germline V gene, CDR1 is LNHNV and CDR2 is YYDKDF (reference sequence). The CDR3 DNA is TGTGCCACCACCAGAGACCCCCGGGCAGCTGGTGAGCCCCAGCATTTT. Encoded protein: CATTRDPRAAGEPQHF.